This TCR beta chain was recovered during a study of regulatory T cells in long-lasting Graves disease. Points on this clonotype: Its target is not known.

This sample's time point: persistent/refractory GD, antithyroid drugs over 5 years with positive TRAb. Extracted PBMC RNA gave rise to the TCR library. Roughly 9.9-milliliter peripheral blood samples went into EDTA tubes. Both iRepertoire HTBI primers and Arm-PCR of CDR3 regions were used to build the TCR beta libraries. In the original processing: The study identified roughly 59 TRBV and approximately 13 TRBJ segments across samples. Each CDR3 protein gets one entry after TCRdb re-called the multiplex PCR reads with MiXCR. TCRdb, rather than the study authors, made the V and J calls. Of fewer than 450,000 distinct CDR3 sequences listed, around 21% are singletons. The CDR3 covers 15 residues. Trimming stripped 4 bases from V and 0 bases from J, with 12 bases between. From germline, CDR1 is SGDLS and CDR2 YYNGEE. Study observations and caveats: TCR diversity in persistent Graves' patients was below that of newly diagnosed ones. Whereas new patients shared 966 public clonotypes, persistent patients shared more, at a few thousand.

The starting material was peripheral blood mononuclear cells (PBMCs), obtained when the disease was refractory, from a patient treated with antithyroid drugs. The sequence came from a female donor with Graves disease. The chain recombines TRBV9 with TRBJ2-3; the D gene is possibly TRBD2 (5 bases). CDR3 coding DNA: TGTGCCAGCAGCCAACTTGGCGGGAGCACAGATACGCAGTATTTT. Its protein is CASSQLGGSTDTQYF.